This T cell receptor beta chain emerged from a study of T cell therapy after organ transplantation. Whole-study context: T cells were expanded 2 to 3 weeks with 30 CMV class I/II epitopes.

Generated by immunoSEQ multiplex PCR, the TCRdb table keeps only in-frame clones and is missing some. The data show 15,000 to 20,000 clones, 81% seen once. Broader study findings: Post-therapy CD8 clonality change correlated inversely with pretherapy clonality. Minimal repertoire change after therapy followed marked pretherapy expansions in nonresponders.

Noted time point: 4-8 weeks after completion of therapy. These transplant recipients had drug-resistant or recurrent cytomegalovirus infection. The CDR3 length is 12 residues. The germline V and J ends were trimmed by 4 bases and 6 bases, with 10 bases remaining between them. Germline V gene lookup returns CDR1 LGHNT and CDR2 FRNRAP. This clone is judged medium-sized (0.01 to 0.1%). The antigen is undetermined. The clonotype originates from a human patient who had received a solid organ transplant and had CMV disease. Some T cells may have originated in the graft donor. The specimen comprised CD8+ T cells from blood, sampled after autologous CMV-specific T cell therapy. The rearrangement uses TRBV12-5 and TRBJ2-7; no reliable D call. CDR3 loop: CASGWIPGEQYF. The CDR3 DNA sequence: TGTGCTAGTGGTTGGATACCGGGCGAGCAGTACTTC.